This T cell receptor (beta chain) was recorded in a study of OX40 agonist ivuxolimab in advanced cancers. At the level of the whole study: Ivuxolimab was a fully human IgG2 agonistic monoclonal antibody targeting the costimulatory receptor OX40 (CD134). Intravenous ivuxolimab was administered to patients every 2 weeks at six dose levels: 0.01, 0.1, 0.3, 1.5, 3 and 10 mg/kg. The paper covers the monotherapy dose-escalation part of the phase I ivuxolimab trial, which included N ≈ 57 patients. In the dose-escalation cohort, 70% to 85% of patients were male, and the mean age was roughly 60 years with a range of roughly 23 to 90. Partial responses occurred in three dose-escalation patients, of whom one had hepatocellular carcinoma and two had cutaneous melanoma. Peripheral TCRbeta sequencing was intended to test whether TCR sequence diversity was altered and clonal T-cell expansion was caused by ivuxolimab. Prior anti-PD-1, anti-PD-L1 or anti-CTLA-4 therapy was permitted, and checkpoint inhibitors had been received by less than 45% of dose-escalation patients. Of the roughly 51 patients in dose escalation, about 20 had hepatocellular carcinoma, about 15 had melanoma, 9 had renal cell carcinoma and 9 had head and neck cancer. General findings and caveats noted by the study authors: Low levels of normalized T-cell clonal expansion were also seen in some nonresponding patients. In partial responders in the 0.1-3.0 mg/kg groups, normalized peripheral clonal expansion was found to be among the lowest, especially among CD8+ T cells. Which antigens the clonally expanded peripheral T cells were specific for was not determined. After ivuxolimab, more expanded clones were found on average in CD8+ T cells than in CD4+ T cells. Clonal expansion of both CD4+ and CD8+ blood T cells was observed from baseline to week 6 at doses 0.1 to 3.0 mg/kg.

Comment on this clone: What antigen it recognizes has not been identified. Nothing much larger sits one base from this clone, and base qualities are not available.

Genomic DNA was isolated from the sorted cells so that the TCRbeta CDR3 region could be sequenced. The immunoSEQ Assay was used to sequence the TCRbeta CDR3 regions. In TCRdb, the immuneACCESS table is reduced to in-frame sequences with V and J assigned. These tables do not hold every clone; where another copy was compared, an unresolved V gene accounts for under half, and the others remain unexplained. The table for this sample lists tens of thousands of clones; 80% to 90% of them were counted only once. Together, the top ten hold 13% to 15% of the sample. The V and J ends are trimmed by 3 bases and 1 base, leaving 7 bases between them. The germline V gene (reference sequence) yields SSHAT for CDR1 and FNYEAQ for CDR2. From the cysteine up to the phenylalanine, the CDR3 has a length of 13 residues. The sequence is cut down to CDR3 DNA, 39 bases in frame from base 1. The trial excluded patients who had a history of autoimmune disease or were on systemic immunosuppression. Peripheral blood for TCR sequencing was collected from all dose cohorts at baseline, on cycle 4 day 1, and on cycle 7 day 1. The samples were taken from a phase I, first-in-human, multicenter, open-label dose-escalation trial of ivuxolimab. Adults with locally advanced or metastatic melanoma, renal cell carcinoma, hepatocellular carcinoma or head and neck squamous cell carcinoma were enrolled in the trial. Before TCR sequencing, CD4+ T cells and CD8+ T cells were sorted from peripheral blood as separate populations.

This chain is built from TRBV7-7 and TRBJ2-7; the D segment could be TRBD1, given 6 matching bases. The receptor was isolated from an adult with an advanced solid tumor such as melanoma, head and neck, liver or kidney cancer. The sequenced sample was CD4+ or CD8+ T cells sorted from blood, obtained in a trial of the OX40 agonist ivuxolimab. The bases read TGTGCCAGCAGCTTGGACAGATCCTACGAGCAGTACTTC. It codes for CASSLDRSYEQYF.